This T cell receptor (beta chain) was sequenced during a study of Ad26.COV2.S vaccination and SARS-CoV-2 variants. About the study: Recipients of Ad26.COV2.S got it intramuscularly, once or twice 56 days apart.

Treatment indicated: roughly 19 received Ad26.COV2.S at low or high dose, single or two shots; roughly 5 received placebo; per-sample allocation not given. The samples were gathered on day 63 after the first injection of vaccine or placebo. An Ad26 vector expressing Wuhan-strain SARS-CoV-2 spike served as the vaccine. Generated by immunoSEQ multiplex PCR, the TCRdb table keeps only in-frame clones and is missing some. Among about 420,000 clones listed, roughly 90% were seen once. Trimming pared 5 bases from V and 6 bases from J, leaving 19 bases between. Per germline, CDR1 MNHEY and CDR2 SMNVEV (reference sequence). This CDR3 is built from 16 residues.

This sequence was found in a person between 18 and 65 years old who received the Ad26.COV2.S COVID-19 vaccine or a placebo. Here the sequenced sample was peripheral blood, taken in a trial of Ad26.COV2.S vaccine versus placebo. V is TRBV27 and J is TRBJ2-2; TRBD1 or TRBD2 may be the D gene (5 bases each). This CDR3 is CASSQRRGPPPGELFF. Written as DNA, the CDR3 is TGTGCCAGCAGTCAACGCCGGGGACCTCCCCCCGGGGAGCTGTTTTTT.